This entry features one T cell receptor beta chain sequence. The sample comes from a study of blood T cell repertoires in COVID-19. This CDR3 spans 16 amino acids. From germline, CDR1 is PRHDT and CDR2 FYEKMQ (reference sequence). The V and J ends lost 5 bases and 7 bases, in that order; junction bases with no gene match: 8. Generated by immunoSEQ multiplex PCR, the TCRdb table keeps only in-frame clones and is missing some. The sample carries around 390,000 clones, 87% recorded once. Symptom resolution, clearance, or two negative PCRs marked the recovered donors of Cohort 3. Sequencing was carried out using PBMCs or T cells enriched from blood (not recorded which). The genes are TRBV13 and TRBJ2-1, with 13 bases that match TRBD2. The clonotype originates from a woman between 45 and 65 years old who had recovered from COVID-19. Here the CDR3 DNA reads TGTGCCAGCAGCCTACCTACTAGCGGGGGGGAAAATGAGCAGTTCTTC. As protein: CASSLPTSGGENEQFF.